The 7 T cell receptor beta chains below come from one sample, sequenced in a study of T cells expressing NK-cell markers (dated by TCRdb to 2018 to 2021). To prepare the library, 5' RACE was applied. The instrument was an Illumina HiSeq 2000. Based on TCRdb reprocessing of the reads, there is one entry per CDR3 protein sequence, and DNA is missing. This sample's table carries a few hundred thousand distinct CDR3 sequences. The top ten constitute 5.2% of the sample. The sequencing input was blood T cells: a sorted CD56 or NKG2C T cell subset, CD4+ or CD8+ T cells, or bulk PBMC T cells (not recorded which). The receptors here all came from a man aged 18 to 69 in good health.

V usage is TRBV6-1 and J usage is TRBJ1-2. Germline V gives CDR1 MNHNS, CDR2 SASEGT. The CDR3 extends over 13 amino acids. CDR3 in amino acids: CASTSGPNYGYTF.

J is TRBJ1-6 and V is TRBV3-1; TCRdb outputs TRBD1, but without DNA this stays unchecked. Per the germline V gene, CDR1 is LGHDT and CDR2 is YNNKEL (reference sequence). The CDR3 runs 15 residues. The CDR3 sequence: CASSKRTGADSPLHF. The full variable domain, completed using reference TRBV3-1 and TRBJ1-6, is DTAVSQTPKYLVTQMGNDKSIKCEQNLGHDTMYWYKQDSKKFLKIMFSYNNKELIINETVPNRFSPKSPDKAHLNLHINSLELGDSAVYFCASSKRTGADSPLHFGNGTRLTVT.

CDR3 sequence: CASSQQWGTASGNTIYF. The chain has TRBV12-3 or TRBV12-4 and TRBJ1-3; TCRdb's assignment of TRBD1 cannot be checked, as there is no DNA. CDR3 length equals 17 residues.

This chain connects TRBV7-3 to TRBJ2-3; the TCRdb call, TRBD2, lacks DNA for checking. This CDR3 has 17 residues. Per germline, CDR1 SGHTA and CDR2 FQGTGA. The CDR3 protein is CASSLSLAGGGKDTQYF.

This chain uses TRBV7-2 with TRBJ2-3; TCRdb's D call of TRBD1 is untestable without DNA. Germline CDR1 and CDR2: SGHTA and FQGNSA. CDR3 length: 15 residues. This chain's CDR3 is CASSPWTEGTDTQYF.

The chain recombines TRBV5-1 with TRBJ2-7; TCRdb selects TRBD1, and the lack of DNA leaves this call unchecked. Looked up from germline, CDR1 is SGHRS and CDR2 is YFSETQ. This CDR3 has 15 amino acids. CDR3: CASSLHFGQGHEQYF.

This chain links TRBV28 with TRBJ2-7; TCRdb names TRBD1, which stays unverified in the absence of DNA. CDR1 is MDHEN and CDR2 is SYDVKM in the germline V gene. This CDR3 has 13 amino acids. The CDR3 sequence: CASSTGAKYEQYF.